Sequencing of this T cell receptor beta chain was carried out in a study of blood T cell repertoires in COVID-19. The method was immunoSEQ multiplex PCR; TCRdb's version includes in-frame clones alone and lacks a portion of them. The table has some 110,000 clones, roughly 81% seen once. The germline CDR1 and CDR2 sequences are KGHSH and LQKENI. Trimming left V 5 bases short and J 2 bases short, with 12 bases between. The CDR3 has 14 residues. This chain joins TRBV18 and TRBJ2-5; possible D gene TRBD1, 6 bases. The sequenced material came from peripheral blood. This receptor was taken from a man aged 40-49 years with acute or convalescent COVID-19. The CDR3 bases are TGTGCCAGCTCAGGGGGCGGTAGACAAGAGACCCAGTACTTC. Protein product: CASSGGGRQETQYF.